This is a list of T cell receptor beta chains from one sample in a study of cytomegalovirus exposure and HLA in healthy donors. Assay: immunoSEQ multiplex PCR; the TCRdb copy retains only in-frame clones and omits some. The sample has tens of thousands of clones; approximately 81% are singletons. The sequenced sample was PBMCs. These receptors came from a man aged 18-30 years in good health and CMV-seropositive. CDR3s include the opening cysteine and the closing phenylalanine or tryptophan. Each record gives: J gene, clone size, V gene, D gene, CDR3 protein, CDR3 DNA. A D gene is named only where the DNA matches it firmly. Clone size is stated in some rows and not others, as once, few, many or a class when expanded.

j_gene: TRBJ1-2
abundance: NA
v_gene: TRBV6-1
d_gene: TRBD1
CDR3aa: CASSDGPGDSPYGYTF
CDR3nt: TGTGCCAGCAGTGATGGCCCCGGGGACAGTCCATATGGCTACACCTTC

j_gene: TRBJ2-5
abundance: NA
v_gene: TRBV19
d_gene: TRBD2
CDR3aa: CASSVAGETQYF
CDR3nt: TGTGCCAGTAGTGTAGCGGGAGAGACCCAGTACTTC

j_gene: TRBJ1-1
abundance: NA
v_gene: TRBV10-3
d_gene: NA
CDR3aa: CAISEYIHEAFF
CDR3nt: TGTGCCATCAGTGAGTACATTCATGAAGCTTTCTTT

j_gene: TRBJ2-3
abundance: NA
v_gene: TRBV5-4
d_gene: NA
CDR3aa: CASSLAGADTQYF
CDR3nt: TGTGCCAGCAGCTTGGCAGGGGCAGATACGCAGTATTTT

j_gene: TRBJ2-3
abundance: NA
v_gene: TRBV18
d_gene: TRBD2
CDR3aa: CASSQGLGRTDTQYF
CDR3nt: TGTGCCAGCTCACAGGGACTAGGCCGCACAGATACGCAGTATTTT

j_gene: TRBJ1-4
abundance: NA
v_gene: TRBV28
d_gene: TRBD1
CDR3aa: CASSSRTGGYEKLFF
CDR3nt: TGTGCCAGCAGTTCCCGGACAGGGGGATATGAAAAACTGTTTTTT

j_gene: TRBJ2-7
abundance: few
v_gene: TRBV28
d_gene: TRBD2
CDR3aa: CASSSPGGEQYF
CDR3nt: TGTGCCAGCAGTTCCCCGGGGGGCGAGCAGTACTTC

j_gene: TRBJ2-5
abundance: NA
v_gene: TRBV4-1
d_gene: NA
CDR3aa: CASSQDDRPQETQYF
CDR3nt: TGCGCCAGCAGCCAAGATGACAGGCCCCAAGAGACCCAGTACTTC

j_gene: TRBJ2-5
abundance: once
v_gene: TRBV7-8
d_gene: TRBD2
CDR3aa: CASSPLAGEETQYF
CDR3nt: TGTGCCAGCAGCCCCTTAGCGGGAGAAGAGACCCAGTACTTC

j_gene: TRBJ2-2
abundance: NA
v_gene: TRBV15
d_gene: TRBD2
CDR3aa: CATSIQREAGELFF
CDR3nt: TGTGCCACCAGCATCCAGCGGGAAGCCGGGGAGCTGTTTTTT

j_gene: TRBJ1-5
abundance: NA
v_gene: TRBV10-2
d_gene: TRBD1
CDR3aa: CASSRTGRGNQPQHF
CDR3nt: TGCGCCAGCAGTCGGACAGGGCGGGGGAATCAGCCCCAGCATTTT

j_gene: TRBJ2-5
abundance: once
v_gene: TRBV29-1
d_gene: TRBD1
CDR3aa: CSVRDRGRETQYF
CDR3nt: TGCAGCGTGAGGGACAGGGGGAGGGAGACCCAGTACTTC

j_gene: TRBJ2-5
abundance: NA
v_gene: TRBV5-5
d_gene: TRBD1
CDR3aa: CASSYEGPDRGREDGQTQYF
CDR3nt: TGTGCCAGCAGCTACGAGGGACCGGACAGGGGGCGCGAGGACGGACAGACCCAGTACTTC

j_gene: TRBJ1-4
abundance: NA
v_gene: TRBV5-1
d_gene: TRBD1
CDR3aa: CASSLDPQGATNEKLFF
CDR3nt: TGCGCCAGCAGCTTGGACCCTCAGGGGGCAACTAATGAAAAACTGTTTTTT

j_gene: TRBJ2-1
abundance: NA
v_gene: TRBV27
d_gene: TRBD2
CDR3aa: CASSYGTSGNEQFF
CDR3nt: TGTGCCAGCAGCTATGGGACTAGCGGGAATGAGCAGTTCTTC

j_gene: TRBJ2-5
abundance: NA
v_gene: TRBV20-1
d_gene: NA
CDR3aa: CSAVKAETQYF
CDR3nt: TGCAGTGCCGTAAAAGCGGAGACCCAGTACTTC

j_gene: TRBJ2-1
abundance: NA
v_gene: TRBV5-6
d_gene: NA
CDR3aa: CASSLVGSLSYNEQFF
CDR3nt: TGTGCCAGCAGCTTGGTAGGTAGCCTCTCCTACAATGAGCAGTTCTTC

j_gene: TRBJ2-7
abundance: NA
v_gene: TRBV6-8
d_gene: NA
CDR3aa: CASAVGYEQYF
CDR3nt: TGTGCCAGCGCGGTGGGCTACGAGCAGTACTTC

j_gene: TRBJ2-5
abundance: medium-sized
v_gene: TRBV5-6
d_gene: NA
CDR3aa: CASSLESELVQETQYF
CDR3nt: TGTGCCAGCAGCTTGGAAAGCGAGTTGGTCCAAGAGACCCAGTACTTC

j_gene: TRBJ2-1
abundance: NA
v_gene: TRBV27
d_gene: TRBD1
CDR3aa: CASSPPTGSPFF
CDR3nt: TGTGCCAGCAGTCCCCCGACAGGGTCTCCGTTCTTC

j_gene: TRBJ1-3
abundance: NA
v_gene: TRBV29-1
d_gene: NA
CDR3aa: CSVVGQGSGGNTIYF
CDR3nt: TGCAGCGTCGTCGGCCAGGGTAGCGGTGGAAACACCATATATTTT

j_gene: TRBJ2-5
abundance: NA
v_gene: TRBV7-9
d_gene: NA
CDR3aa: CASSVLTGRGETQYF
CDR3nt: TGTGCCAGCAGCGTATTAACAGGGCGAGGCGAGACCCAGTACTTC

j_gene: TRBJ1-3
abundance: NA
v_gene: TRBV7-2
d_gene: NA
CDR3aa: CASSLAGMGGTIYF
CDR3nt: TGTGCCAGCAGCTTAGCTGGGATGGGAGGCACCATATATTTT

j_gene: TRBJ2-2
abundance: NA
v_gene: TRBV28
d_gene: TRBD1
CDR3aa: CASSRTGDTGELFF
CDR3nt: TGTGCCAGTTCGAGGACAGGAGACACCGGGGAGCTGTTTTTT

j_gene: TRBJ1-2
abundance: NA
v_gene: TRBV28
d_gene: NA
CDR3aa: CASSISANYGYTF
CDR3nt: TGTGCCAGCAGTATATCGGCTAACTATGGCTACACCTTC

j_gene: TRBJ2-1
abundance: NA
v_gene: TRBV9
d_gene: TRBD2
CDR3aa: CASSVMASGSNEQFF
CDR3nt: TGTGCCAGCAGCGTAATGGCTAGCGGGAGTAATGAGCAGTTCTTC